What follows is one TCR beta chain and its context. What it binds is unknown. The data are from a study of cytomegalovirus exposure and HLA in healthy donors. The study, taken as a whole, reports: Diagnosis of cytomegalovirus status made by the classifier reportedly showed high specificity and sensitivity. Overall, approximately 180 TCR beta chains were annotated as cytomegalovirus-associated.

This CDR3 is built from 17 residues. Germline trimming cut 7 bases from V and 0 bases from J; bases unmatched to any gene: 13. Germline V gene sequence: CDR1 LGHNA, CDR2 YSLEER. A multiplex PCR was run with 60 Vbeta primers and 13 Jbeta primers. TCRdb keeps only in-frame clones here, not all; method: immunoSEQ multiplex PCR. The sample has under 110,000 clones; roughly 70% are singletons. The origin of this receptor is a man aged 50 or older in good health and CMV-seronegative. Sequenced input: PBMCs. The V call is TRBV4-3, the J call TRBJ2-3, with 7 bases identical to TRBD2. CDR3 nucleotide sequence: TGCGCCAGCAAGCGGGGCGGTAGCGGTCCTAGCACAGATACGCAGTATTTT. The encoded protein is CASKRGGSGPSTDTQYF.